This entry features one T cell receptor beta chain sequence. This record comes from a study of shared clonotypes between healthy human individuals. TCRdb's table, derived via immunoSEQ multiplex PCR, lists solely in-frame clones and lacks some. Of under 600,000 clones in the sample, more than 95% were seen once. Source material: naive CD4+ T cells sorted from blood. Subset noted: CD45RA+ positively selected. This clonotype was obtained from a woman in her thirties in good health.

The CDR3 loop is CASSSAGTPSYNEQFF. The CDR3, as DNA: TGTGCCAGCAGTTCGGCCGGGACCCCATCCTACAATGAGCAGTTCTTC. The chain uses TRBV6-5 and TRBJ2-1; D possibly matches TRBD1 or TRBD2 (5 bases each). CDR3 length equals 16 residues. V lost 4 bases and J lost 1, with 14 bases in between. From germline, CDR1 is MNHEY and CDR2 SVGAGI.